This T cell receptor (beta chain) was recovered during a study of Ad26.COV2.S vaccination and SARS-CoV-2 variants (dated by TCRdb to about 2021). At the level of the whole study: Donors in the vaccine arm were drawn from COV1001, a phase I-IIa trial of Ad26.COV2.S in healthy adults that was multicentre, randomized, double-blind and placebo-controlled. Dosing of Ad26.COV2.S was intramuscular, at either 5x10^10 or 1x10^11 viral particles, delivered as one shot or as two shots spaced 56 days apart. TCRbeta repertoire sequencing served as the tool for gauging how specific and how broad the SARS-CoV-2-reactive T cell receptors were following Ad26.COV2.S vaccination. A total of some 30 samples were included in the TCR-sequenced set, comprising around 19 Ad26.COV2.S vaccine recipients, 5 placebo recipients and 8 SARS-CoV-2 convalescent individuals. Participants in the trial were split at random into five groups of five each, receiving low-dose or high-dose Ad26.COV2.S once or twice, or else placebo on both occasions. Investigators did not know the trial group allocation while performing experiments and assessing outcomes.

The paper's findings and limits, for the study overall: After vaccination, spike-specific CD8+ and CD4+ T cell responses were reported to show substantial breadth. Higher spike-specific TCR breadth was observed in Ad26.COV2.S recipients than in placebo recipients (P = 0.0014). Comparable non-spike TCR breadth was observed between vaccine and placebo recipients, consistent with only spike being contained in the vaccine. The study lacked the statistical power to compare responses across vaccine doses or regimens. It was noted by the authors that total T cell responses may have been underestimated by the TCR breadth and depth analyses.

The immunoSEQ Assay was used to sequence TCRbeta CDR3 regions. After extraction, genomic DNA underwent amplification by bias-controlled multiplex PCR, followed by high-throughput sequencing. Concerning the study's data processing: To quantify the absolute abundance of every unique TCRbeta CDR3 region, sequences were collapsed and filtered. Usable DNA was measured by amplifying reference genes present in all nucleated cells, and TCRbeta template counts were normalized to that usable DNA to estimate T cell fraction. Repertoire TCRs were annotated as SARS-CoV-2-specific when V gene, CDR3 amino acid sequence and J gene were exactly matched to a known reactive TCR set. The reference SARS-CoV-2 TCR set came from MIRA and was filtered for enrichment in COVID-19-positive ImmuneCODE repertoires, removing public or cross-reactive TCRs. Using the MIRA antigens, annotated TCRs were further analysed by specific ORF or by position within an ORF. Breadth was defined as the number of annotated unique rearrangements divided by the total number of unique productive rearrangements, and depth was defined as the summed frequency of the annotated unique rearrangements. Two-sided Wilcoxon rank-sum tests were used to compare TCR breadth between groups. Held by TCRdb, this immuneACCESS table contains in-frame sequences only and omits some clones. Under half of the omission traces to an unresolved V gene where checked; the cause of the rest is unknown. Clone size and the V and J calls come from that table; the DNA yielded D and trimming. This sample lists some 290,000 clones; roughly 80% were detected once. About 2.1% of the sample belongs to the ten largest clones.

On this clone: The antigen it recognizes is unknown. No base qualities exist here, and no much larger clone lies one base off it.

CDR1 and CDR2 were assigned from the germline V gene as SGDLS and YYNGEE. There are 12 amino acids in the CDR3, from cysteine to phenylalanine inclusive. The retained sequence is limited to the CDR3, 36 bases, with the frame set at the first base. V and J are truncated by 3 bases and 3 bases respectively, leaving an intervening sequence of 4 bases. Read against the paper, the sample's treatment or condition label means: some 20 received Ad26.COV2.S at low or high dose, single or two shots; 5 received placebo; per-sample allocation not given. For vaccine and placebo recipients, repertoires were sequenced using samples collected on day 63 after the first injection. Cohort 1b enrolled 20 to 30 adults aged 18-55 years at a single site in Boston, USA, between 29 July and 7 August 2020. Ad26.COV2.S was a replication-incompetent adenovirus type 26 vector that expressed a prefusion-stabilized SARS-CoV-2 spike protein derived from the original Wuhan strain.

This sample comprised peripheral blood, obtained in a trial of Ad26.COV2.S vaccine versus placebo. The sequence links TRBV9 to TRBJ1-3; a confident D gene designation cannot be given. This TCR derives from a person aged 18-65 years who received the Ad26.COV2.S COVID-19 vaccine or a placebo. The CDR3: CASSAIGNTIYF. The DNA reads as follows: TGTGCCAGCAGCGCAATTGGAAACACCATATATTTT.